A selection of T cell receptor beta chains follows, all from one sample in a study of T-cell reconstitution after alpha-beta-depleted transplantation in children. MiXCR, applied by TCRdb to the PCR reads, yields one record per CDR3 protein. The sample shows about 980,000 distinct CDR3 sequences, roughly 29% of them seen only once. Here the sequenced sample was PBMCs, mostly from graft donor cells, taken 360 days after TCRalphabeta/CD19-depleted stem cell transplant. These receptors originate from a boy in the first two years of life who had a stem cell transplant for SCID, so the T cells may come from the graft donor. CDR3s include the opening cysteine and the closing phenylalanine or tryptophan. Each record gives: D gene, J gene, clone size, V gene, CDR3 DNA, CDR3 protein. D genes are given only for firm matches. Rows may omit the clone size; those that give it use once, few, many or a size class.

>.|TRBJ1-1|few|TRBV4-1
TGCGCCAGCAGCCAAGTGGGGCCCACTGAAGCTTTCTTT
CASSQVGPTEAFF
>TRBD2|TRBJ2-3|.|TRBV5-6
TGTGCCAGCAGCTTGCCCAGGGAGAAGCGGGGGGGCTTGGCAGATACGCAGTATTTT
CASSLPREKRGGLADTQYF
>TRBD2|TRBJ2-1|.|TRBV4-2
TGTGCCAGCAGCGATAGCGGGGGGGCGTACAATGAGCAGTTCTTC
CASSDSGGAYNEQFF
>TRBD1|TRBJ2-7|.|TRBV11-1
TGTGCCAGCAGCCCCCCCCTTGGGCAGGGACAGGGCTCCTACGAGCAGTACTTC
CASSPPLGQGQGSYEQYF
>.|TRBJ1-1|.|TRBV5-1
TGCGCCAGCAGCTTGGGAGGGTCCTCTGAAGCTTTCTTT
CASSLGGSSEAFF
>.|TRBJ2-7|few|TRBV2
TGTGCCAGCAGTCTCTTGGTTGGCTCGGGCGAGCAGTACTTC
CASSLLVGSGEQYF
>.|TRBJ2-7|.|TRBV15
TGTGCCACCAGCAGAGATCTGTTAGGCGACTCCTACGAGCAGTACTTC
CATSRDLLGDSYEQYF
>TRBD1|TRBJ1-4|.|TRBV20-1
TGCAGTGCCATACAGGGGGCGACTGAAAAACTGTTTTTT
CSAIQGATEKLFF
>.|TRBJ2-7|.|TRBV20-1
TGCAGTGCTCAAGGGGATGGCTACGAGCAGTACTTC
CSAQGDGYEQYF
>.|TRBJ2-1|.|TRBV7-2
TGTGCCAGCAGCTTAGCGCCCTTAAAGCATGAATATGAGCAGTTCTTC
CASSLAPLKHEYEQFF
>TRBD2|TRBJ2-3|many|TRBV6-5
TGTGCCAGCAGTTTAGGCGGGGGAGGGGCAGATACGCAGTATTTT
CASSLGGGGADTQYF
>.|TRBJ1-4|.|TRBV12-3/TRBV12-4
TGTGCCAGCAGTTTAGGACAGGTGTTGGAAAAACTGTTTTTT
CASSLGQVLEKLFF
>.|TRBJ1-1|few|TRBV5-1
TGCGCCAGCAGCTTGGATTGGCTGGGTAACACTGAAGCTTTCTTT
CASSLDWLGNTEAFF
>.|TRBJ1-2|.|TRBV15
TGTGCCACCAGCAGAGATATCTCAATGGGGTATGGCTACACCTTC
CATSRDISMGYGYTF
>.|TRBJ2-1|.|TRBV10-3
TGTGCCATCAGTGGGGGGTCCCGAGGTGAGCAGTTCTTC
CAISGGSRGEQFF
>.|TRBJ2-2|.|TRBV6-5
TGTGCCAGCAGTTACTCCTCCCTTTTAGGCCTGAACACCGGGGAGCTGTTTTTT
CASSYSSLLGLNTGELFF
>.|TRBJ2-3|few|TRBV4-3
TGCGCCAGCAGCCAAGAGGTTGGCCCGACAGATACGCAGTATTTT
CASSQEVGPTDTQYF
>.|TRBJ2-1|.|TRBV29-1
TGCAGCGTTGAGGTCAGGGTTGCCTACAATGAGCAGTTCTTC
CSVEVRVAYNEQFF
>.|TRBJ1-1|many|TRBV6-5
TGTGCCAGCAGTTACTCAAGGGGAGGGAACACTGAAGCTTTCTTT
CASSYSRGGNTEAFF
>.|TRBJ2-1|few|TRBV10-3
TGTGCCATCGGGACGTCGAGCTCCTACAATGAGCAGTTCTTC
CAIGTSSSYNEQFF
>.|TRBJ2-2|.|TRBV5-5
TGTGCCAGCTCCCTCCCCGCGGGGTTTCGCCGGAGCACCGGGGAGCTGTTTTTT
CASSLPAGFRRSTGELFF
>.|TRBJ2-7|.|TRBV4-1
TGCGCCAGCAGCCATACCAGCTCCTACGAGCAGTACTTC
CASSHTSSYEQYF
>.|TRBJ2-7|few|TRBV2
TGTGCCGCCACAATCCTCGTGGGCTCCTACGAGCAGTACTTC
CAATILVGSYEQYF
>.|TRBJ2-7|few|TRBV29-1
TGCAGCGTTGAAGATCTCGGGTACGAGCAGTACTTC
CSVEDLGYEQYF
>.|TRBJ2-1|few|TRBV5-5
TGTGCCAGCAGCTTGGGTCAGGGAAGTATCGATGAGCAGTTCTTC
CASSLGQGSIDEQFF
>TRBD1|TRBJ2-2|.|TRBV11-2
TGTGCCAGCAGTCTTACCGGGACAGGGTTGAACACCGGGGAGCTGTTTTTT
CASSLTGTGLNTGELFF
>.|TRBJ2-2|few|TRBV29-1
TGCAGCGTTGAAACGGGGACAAACACCGGGGAGCTGTTTTTT
CSVETGTNTGELFF
>.|TRBJ2-7|.|TRBV24-1
TGTGCCACCAGTGATGGGACCGCAGGGTTCGACGAGCAGTACTTC
CATSDGTAGFDEQYF
>TRBD2|TRBJ2-1|few|TRBV4-1
TGCGCCAGCAGTTGGGAGGGCAGCAATGAGCAGTTCTTC
CASSWEGSNEQFF
>.|TRBJ2-7|.|TRBV3-1
TGTGCCAGCAGCCAAGTTCCGGGGGCCTACGAGCAGTACTTC
CASSQVPGAYEQYF
>.|TRBJ1-5|.|TRBV28
TGTGCCAGCAGCTCCGACATGGGAGGCAATCAGCCCCAGCATTTT
CASSSDMGGNQPQHF
>TRBD2|TRBJ2-1|.|TRBV4-1
TGCGCCAGCAGCCAGGGGAGCGGGGGGGATAAATACAATGAGCAGTTCTTC
CASSQGSGGDKYNEQFF
>TRBD2|TRBJ2-1|.|TRBV4-2
TGTGCCAGCAGCCAAGATTTGACTAGCGGGTCCCTCAATGAGCAGTTCTTC
CASSQDLTSGSLNEQFF
>.|TRBJ1-3|few|TRBV7-8
TGTGCCAGCAGCTTTGCAAGAAACACCATATATTTT
CASSFARNTIYF
>TRBD1|TRBJ1-1|many|TRBV5-1
TGCGCCAGCAGCTTGGCACAGGGGGAAGAAGCTTTCTTT
CASSLAQGEEAFF
>.|TRBJ2-7|.|TRBV3-1
TGTGCCAGCAGCCAAGCATCCGCTTTCTCCTACGAGCAGTACTTC
CASSQASAFSYEQYF
>.|TRBJ2-3|.|TRBV18
TGTGCCAGCTCACCACCGGGCAGGAGCATCACAGATACGCAGTATTTT
CASSPPGRSITDTQYF
>TRBD1|TRBJ2-3|few|TRBV6-5
TGTGCCAGCAGTTATCCCGACAGGGGGGGCACAGATACGCAGTATTTT
CASSYPDRGGTDTQYF
>.|TRBJ2-3|.|TRBV7-2
TGTGCCAGCCGGGACACCCGAGGAAATACGCAGTATTTT
CASRDTRGNTQYF
>TRBD1|TRBJ2-1|few|TRBV7-9
TGTGCCAGCAGCTTCAGACAGGGAATCTACAATGAGCAGTTCTTC
CASSFRQGIYNEQFF
>.|TRBJ2-2|.|TRBV12-3/TRBV12-4
TGTGCCAGCAGTTTAGGATGGCGCACCGGGGAGCTGTTTTTT
CASSLGWRTGELFF
>.|TRBJ2-7|few|TRBV12-3/TRBV12-4
TGTGCCAGCAGAACACAGGGTTTCCCCTACGAGCAGTACTTC
CASRTQGFPYEQYF
>.|TRBJ2-7|.|TRBV7-6
TGTGCCAGCAGCTTGAGACAGGACGAGCAGTACTTC
CASSLRQDEQYF
>.|TRBJ1-5|many|TRBV2
TGTGCCAGCAGTGAAGGGCTCAATCAGCCCCAGCATTTT
CASSEGLNQPQHF
>TRBD1|TRBJ2-5|.|TRBV7-2
TGTGCCAGCAGCTGGCAACAGGGGGACAAAGAGACCCAGTACTTC
CASSWQQGDKETQYF
>.|TRBJ2-5|many|TRBV18
TGTGCCAGCTCACCGGTTGGAGAGACCCAGTACTTC
CASSPVGETQYF
>TRBD1|TRBJ1-1|.|TRBV7-9
TGTGCCAGCAGCTTAGGCCCCGGACAGGTAGGAAGGACTGAAGCTTTCTTT
CASSLGPGQVGRTEAFF
>.|TRBJ1-1|.|TRBV20-1
TGCAGTGCGTTTGACGAGACTGAAGCTTTCTTT
CSAFDETEAFF
>TRBD1|TRBJ1-1|few|TRBV18
TGTGCCAGCTCACCGGGGGACAGGTCGAACACTGAAGCTTTCTTT
CASSPGDRSNTEAFF
>TRBD1|TRBJ1-1|.|TRBV4-3
TGCGCCAGCAGCCAAGTGTCTCCCGCAGGGGGGAACACTGAAGCTTTCTTT
CASSQVSPAGGNTEAFF
>.|TRBJ2-6|.|TRBV15
TGTGCCACCAGCAGAGGGTTGGTCTCTGGGGCCAACGTCCTGACTTTC
CATSRGLVSGANVLTF
>.|TRBJ1-3|few|TRBV12-3/TRBV12-4
TGTGCCAGCAGTTTTTCAGCTGGAAACACCATATATTTT
CASSFSAGNTIYF
>.|TRBJ2-7|few|TRBV25-1
TGTGCCAGCAGTGACTCCCCCCTCTACGAGCAGTACTTC
CASSDSPLYEQYF
>.|TRBJ2-7|.|TRBV7-9
TGTGCCAGCAGCCGTGACGGGTACGTGCAGTACTTC
CASSRDGYVQYF
>.|TRBJ2-3|.|TRBV28
TGTGCCAGCAGTTTATACGGGTTGGATACGCAGTATTTT
CASSLYGLDTQYF
>.|TRBJ1-6|few|TRBV5-1
TGCGCCAGCAGCTTGGCTCTACAGAGCTCCTATAATTCACCCCTCCACTTT
CASSLALQSSYNSPLHF
>.|TRBJ1-5|few|TRBV19
TGTGCCAGTAACGGTCGGGGTAGCAATCAGCCCCAGCATTTT
CASNGRGSNQPQHF
>.|TRBJ2-1|few|TRBV2
TGTGCCAGCAGTGAGAAGGGCGTCCACCGCAATGAGCAGTTCTTC
CASSEKGVHRNEQFF
>.|TRBJ1-2|.|TRBV20-1
TGCAGTGCTAGAGACCAAACAAACTATGGCTACACCTTC
CSARDQTNYGYTF